This T cell receptor (beta chain) derives from a study of blood T cell repertoires in COVID-19. About the research overall: Whether acute or convalescent, the COVID-19 samples came from the United States, Italy and Spain. Nucleic acid was either cDNA or gDNA, and it came from T cells, B-cell-depleted T cells, or PBMCs.

V gave up 1 base and J gave up 8 bases, with 11 bases separating them. Germline V CDR1 and CDR2: LGHDT, YNNKEL (reference sequence). The length of the CDR3 is 13 residues. As handled by the study authors: The assay estimated nucleated cells by amplifying reference gene primers. Sequenced by immunoSEQ multiplex PCR; TCRdb stores in-frame clones only, minus some. The V and J calls and the clone size are those of that table, but D and trimming were determined from the DNA. The sample has about 59,000 clones, approximately 81% seen once. The material sequenced was peripheral blood. The chain uses TRBV3-1 (or the pseudogene TRBV3-2) and TRBJ1-1; D uncertain. This receptor was identified in a woman older than 75 with active or convalescent COVID-19. This chain's CDR3 is CASSQGQQPEAFF. For the CDR3, the DNA is TGTGCCAGCAGCCAAGGACAACAACCCGAAGCTTTCTTT.